The 6 T cell receptor beta chains listed next were all sequenced from one sample in a study of blood T cell repertoires in COVID-19. Sequencing used immunoSEQ multiplex PCR; TCRdb keeps in-frame clones, though not all of them. Of 100,000 to 150,000 clones listed, 74% are singletons. The sequencing sample was made of peripheral blood. Receptors originate from a man aged 80 or over with COVID-19, enrolled during active disease.

This chain joins TRBV19 and TRBJ2-2; TRBD2 aligns across 14 bases. The CDR3 length is 16 residues. The V and J ends lost 6 bases and 8 bases, in that order; junction bases with no gene match: 8. Germline V gives CDR1 LNHDA, CDR2 SQIVND (reference sequence). The CDR3 loop is CASRPGLAGVAGELFF. DNA for the CDR3: TGTGCCAGTAGGCCGGGACTAGCGGGAGTCGCAGGGGAGCTGTTTTTT.

J is TRBJ2-7 and V is TRBV5-6, with a possible D match to TRBD2 (5 bases). In germline, CDR1 is SGHDT, CDR2 YYEEEE. This CDR3 contains 16 residues. Trimming pared 4 bases from V and 7 bases from J, leaving 24 bases between. The CDR3 DNA sequence: TGTGCCAGCAGCGATCGATGGACTGACCGGAAAACGGAGCAGTACTTC. Protein: CASSDRWTDRKTEQYF. The full variable domain, rest sourced from reference TRBV5-6 and TRBJ2-7, is DAGVTQSPTHLIKTRGQQVTLRCSPKSGHDTVSWYQQALGQGPQFIFQYYEEEERQRGNFPDRFSGHQFPNYSSELNVNALLLGDSALYLCASSDRWTDRKTEQYFGPGTRLTVT.

The chain has TRBV19 and TRBJ2-4, with TRBD2 matching over 8 bases. The germline V gene has CDR1 LNHDA and CDR2 SQIVND (reference sequence). Trimming removed 5 bases from V and 0 bases from J; junction bases left unmatched: 6. This CDR3 comprises 16 residues. The CDR3 DNA follows: TGTGCCAGTAGTCCCGGGGGGGGGCTAGCCAAAAACATTCAGTACTTC. It yields the protein CASSPGGGLAKNIQYF.

V and J are TRBV18 and TRBJ2-5, with D hard to call. V lost 0 bases and J 5 bases, leaving 4 bases between the germline ends. The germline gives CDR1 KGHSH, CDR2 LQKENI. CDR3 length equals 12 residues. Here the CDR3 DNA reads TGTGCCAGCTCACCACCGCGGGAGACCCAGTACTTC. This sequence encodes CASSPPRETQYF.

CDR3 residues: CASSSRGGEDIGVEGYGYTF. CDR3 bases: TGTGCCAGCAGCTCCCGGGGTGGCGAAGACATCGGGGTAGAGGGCTATGGCTACACCTTC. The genes are TRBV11-3 and TRBJ1-2; no definite D call. Looked up from germline, CDR1 is SGHNT and CDR2 is YENEEA. Trimming cost V 4 bases and J 4 bases, with 31 bases left between them. The CDR3 has 20 residues.

The rearrangement joins TRBV9 to TRBJ2-1, with D tentatively TRBD2 (6 bases). V was shortened by 2 bases and J by 8 bases, with 20 bases between the two germline ends. This CDR3 spans 16 amino acids. In germline, CDR1 is SGDLS, CDR2 YYNGEE. The CDR3 is CASSVSTGTPGHEQFF. The CDR3 DNA reads TGTGCCAGCAGCGTGTCCACCGGGACTCCCGGGCATGAGCAGTTCTTC.